This T cell receptor beta chain was captured by sequencing in a study of T cell changes during pregnancy in multiple sclerosis. Between the trimmed V and J ends, which lost 11 bases and 4 bases, there was a span of 17 bases. The CDR3 runs to 13 residues. CDR1 is WNHNN, CDR2 SYGVQD, per germline (reference sequence). Method: immunoSEQ multiplex PCR; TCRdb's copy keeps in-frame clones and lacks some. The sample lists around 120,000 clones, roughly nine tenths occurring once. This chain connects TRBV10-1 to TRBJ1-2; unclear D gene. The clonotype comes from a female donor with multiple sclerosis, enrolled in a pregnancy study. Sequenced material: peripheral blood, taken after pregnancy. The CDR3 DNA follows: TGCGCCGCCCGAGAGGTTGGCAGCTATGGCTACACCTTC. Protein: CAAREVGSYGYTF.